Included here is one T cell receptor beta chain sequence, with context. Antigen specificity is unknown. Germline trimming cut 8 bases from V and 6 bases from J; bases unmatched to any gene: 17. Germline assignment: CDR1 SNHLY and CDR2 FYNNEI. The CDR3 totals 16 residues. The sample is drawn from a study of vaccination effects on CD4 cells after COVID-19. General observations from the study: Healthy vaccinees' vaccine-induced clones included only 1 of 255 cross-reacting with common cold coronaviruses. At late timepoints after vaccination, vaccine- and infection-induced clones shrank markedly.

Within the ViraFEST assay, antigen-specific CD4+ T cells underwent expansion with viral peptide pools prior to sequencing. Cells that had been cultured for less than 13 days were the source of isolated CD4+ T cells. Everyone in the study got two shots of either the BNT162b2 or mRNA-1273 vaccine. For each well, some 1.9 million PBMC were cultured with 8.5 to 10 IU/ml IL-2 and 9 to 10 ug/ml peptides. Measured with immunoSEQ multiplex PCR; TCRdb has only the in-frame clones, and not every one. This sample has 25,000 to 35,000 clones; approximately 70% occur once, and the top ten carry more than 14%. The source was CD4+ T cells from PBMCs cultured with HCoV-229E spike peptides, collected after COVID-19 vaccination. The V call is TRBV2, the J call TRBJ2-3, with TRBD2 matching over 7 bases. This receptor was obtained from a human donor who received a COVID-19 vaccine. The DNA of the CDR3 is TGTGCCAGCGGCGCCCAGCGGGGCCTTGGGTTCGATACGCAGTATTTT. Protein sequence: CASGAQRGLGFDTQYF.